The 16 T cell receptor beta chains listed next were all sequenced from one sample in a study of long-term antiretroviral therapy in people with HIV. Assay version v3.0 of immunoSEQ was used, and it was run at survey level. Clones were read by immunoSEQ multiplex PCR, and TCRdb kept only the in-frame ones, dropping some. The sample has approximately 33,000 clones, approximately 83% seen once; the top ten hold roughly 3.8%. This material consisted of unsorted PBMCs, taken 0.8 years before starting antiretroviral therapy. The receptors shown here come from a man between 18 and 35 years old with HIV.

Here the CDR3 reads CASLRVNEQFF. CDR3 DNA: TGTGCCAGCCTCAGGGTGAATGAGCAGTTCTTC. This chain links TRBV2 with TRBJ2-1, with D possibly matching TRBD1 (5 bases). From germline, CDR1 is SNHLY and CDR2 FYNNEI. The CDR3 has 11 residues. Trimming removed 8 bases from V and 7 bases from J, with 9 bases in between.

This chain connects TRBV27 to TRBJ1-1, with D possibly TRBD1 on 5 matching bases. This CDR3 has 14 amino acids. Trimming stripped 7 bases from V and 5 bases from J, with 17 bases between. Germline-derived CDR1 and CDR2 are MNHEY and SMNVEV (reference sequence). As DNA, the CDR3 is TGTGCCAGCAACATGGTAATCGGGGGGACTGAAGCTTTCTTT. This codes for CASNMVIGGTEAFF.

The V and J genes are TRBV4-3 and TRBJ2-7; tentative D call: TRBD1 (6 bases). V was clipped by 4 bases and J by 3 bases, with 13 bases between them. The length of the CDR3 is 14 residues. Germline assignment: CDR1 LGHNA and CDR2 YSLEER. The CDR3 is CASSPFAGVYEQYF. The CDR3 coding sequence is TGCGCCAGCAGCCCGTTTGCAGGGGTCTACGAGCAGTACTTC.

The chain couples TRBV6-5 to TRBJ1-1, with D perhaps TRBD1 (6 bases). The ends were cut back, 4 bases at V and 8 bases at J, with 11 bases in the middle. The CDR3 has 12 residues. The V gene's germline CDR1 is MNHEY and CDR2 SVGAGI. The CDR3 bases are TGTGCCAGCAGTTTAACAGGGTTAGAAGCTTTCTTT. It specifies CASSLTGLEAFF.

This sequence joins TRBV11-3 and TRBJ2-5, with D perhaps TRBD2 (6 bases). V was shortened by 5 bases and J by 4 bases, with 14 bases between the two germline ends. The CDR3 length is 14 residues. Germline CDR1 SGHNT, CDR2 YENEEA. The CDR3 nucleotides read TGTGCCAGCAGCCCGACCGGGGGATCAGAGACCCAGTACTTC. This codes for CASSPTGGSETQYF.

The V gene is TRBV11-2, the J gene TRBJ2-6; D is unclear. CDR3 length: 19 residues. The V and J ends lost 4 bases and 8 bases respectively, with 27 bases between them. Germline V gene sequence: CDR1 SGHAT, CDR2 FQNNGV. CDR3 in amino acids: CASSSYAATGLLGSNVLTF. The DNA for the CDR3 is TGTGCCAGCAGCTCTTACGCCGCGACCGGGCTACTTGGTTCCAACGTCCTGACTTTC.

This clone was recorded a few times. J is TRBJ1-1 and V is TRBV11-2; no clear D gene. Germline V lookup: CDR1 SGHAT, CDR2 FQNNGV. V was pared by 4 bases and J by 1 base, with 10 bases between. The CDR3 totals 14 residues. This chain's CDR3 is CASSSRWGNTEAFF. In DNA, the CDR3 is TGTGCCAGCAGCTCAAGGTGGGGGAACACTGAAGCTTTCTTT. The full variable domain, completed using reference TRBV11-2 and TRBJ1-1, is EAGVAQSPRYKIIEKRQSVAFWCNPISGHATLYWYQQILGQGPKLLIQFQNNGVVDDSQLPKDRFSAERLKGVDSTLKIQPAKLEDSAVYLCASSSRWGNTEAFFGQGTRLTVV.

The chain carries TRBV7-8 and TRBJ2-7; the D gene is possibly TRBD2 (6 bases). The CDR3 sequence is 15 residues long. Germline V CDR1 and CDR2: SGHVS, FQNEAQ. Deletions cut 1 base from V and 6 bases from J, with 16 bases between. The chain's CDR3 is CASSLVPGTRTEQYF. CDR3 nucleotides: TGTGCCAGCAGCTTAGTTCCCGGGACTCGTACCGAGCAGTACTTC.

This chain joins TRBV7-2 and TRBJ2-3; tentative D call: TRBD2 (6 bases). The V gene lost 3 bases and the J gene lost 2 bases, with 9 bases spanning the gap. Germline V CDR1 and CDR2: SGHTA, FQGNSA. The CDR3 is 14 amino acids. CDR3 sequence: CASSFGRDTDTQYF. The CDR3 DNA reads TGTGCCAGCAGCTTTGGGCGGGACACAGATACGCAGTATTTT.

This chain connects TRBV4-1 to TRBJ1-2; the D gene is possibly TRBD1 (6 bases). The CDR3 contains 17 residues. Germline lookup yields CDR1 MGHRA and CDR2 YSYEKL. V was clipped by 1 base and J by 3 bases, with 18 bases between them. CDR3 sequence reads: CASSQGSEGGRDYGYTF. CDR3 nucleotides: TGCGCCAGCAGCCAAGGATCGGAAGGGGGGCGGGACTATGGCTACACCTTC.

The chain recombines TRBV19 with TRBJ2-1, with D uncertain. Germline V CDR1 and CDR2: LNHDA, SQIVND (reference sequence). Trimming took 3 bases from V and 1 from J, leaving 13 bases between them. The CDR3 consists of 16 residues. CDR3 sequence: CASSITLGTSYNEQFF. CDR3 nucleotides: TGTGCCAGTAGTATTACATTGGGAACTTCCTACAATGAGCAGTTCTTC.

The V and J genes are TRBV30 and TRBJ2-7; 9 nucleotides match TRBD2. The V segment lost 5 bases and the J segment 2 bases; nucleotides outside the gene matches: 7. Per germline, CDR1 GTSNPN and CDR2 SVGIG (reference sequence). The CDR3 covers 14 residues. This CDR3 is CAWGRLADTYEQYF. The CDR3 coding sequence is TGTGCCTGGGGTCGACTAGCGGACACCTACGAGCAGTACTTC.

The gene calls are TRBV30 and TRBJ1-2; TRBD1 matches at 8 bases. CDR3 length equals 14 residues. Germline CDR1 GTSNPN, CDR2 SVGIG (reference sequence). The J segment lost 7 bases and the V segment lost 0 bases, leaving 7 bases of the junction unmatched. Here the CDR3 reads CAWSVVQGAGGYTF. As DNA, the CDR3 is TGTGCCTGGAGTGTGGTTCAGGGGGCGGGTGGCTACACCTTC. The full variable domain, completed using reference TRBV30 and TRBJ1-2, is SQTIHQWPATLVQPVGSPLSLECTVEGTSNPNLYWYRQAAGRGLQLLFYSVGIGQISSEVPQNLSASRPQDRQFILSSKKLLLSDSGFYLCAWSVVQGAGGYTFGSGTRLTVV.

The gene calls are TRBV14 and TRBJ2-3; D is possibly TRBD2 (6 bases). V was pared by 0 bases and J by 10 bases, with 8 bases between. The germline CDR1 and CDR2 sequences are SGHDN and FVKESK. CDR3 length: 12 residues. The CDR3 region is CASSQEGRSQYF. DNA of the CDR3: TGTGCCAGCAGCCAAGAGGGGAGGTCGCAGTATTTT.

The V and J genes are TRBV4-3 and TRBJ2-2, with a tentative D call TRBD2 (6 bases). CDR1 and CDR2 from the germline V gene are LGHNA and YSLEER. V was pared by 4 bases and J by 7 bases, with 19 bases between. The CDR3 extends over 16 amino acids. The CDR3 nucleotides read TGCGCCAGCAGCCTTTCGACTAGAAAAGGTGGCGGGGAGCTGTTTTTT. It codes for CASSLSTRKGGGELFF.

This chain uses TRBV15 with TRBJ1-1; 7 bases agree with TRBD1. The germline V gene has CDR1 LNHNV and CDR2 YYDKDF (reference sequence). CDR3 length equals 14 residues. The V and J ends lost 1 base and 3 bases, in that order; junction bases with no gene match: 2. CDR3 in DNA: TGTGCCACCAGCAGAGGACAGGGTGACACTGAAGCTTTCTTT. Translated, it gives CATSRGQGDTEAFF.